These 16 T cell receptor beta chains came from one sample sequenced in a study of T cells in Graves' hyperthyroidism and ophthalmopathy. Amplified TCR beta CDR3 regions came from RNA transcripts. During a first-round RT-PCR of the TCR CDR3, the HTBI primer set was used. One entry per CDR3 protein results from TCRdb running MiXCR on the multiplex PCR reads. The sample has some 560,000 distinct CDR3 sequences, approximately 14% seen once. The sequencing sample was made of blood. The receptor source for this set is a middle-aged woman with Graves' hyperthyroidism.

This clonotype came up a few times. The chain uses TRBV28 and TRBJ1-5; D not certain. Trimming pared 7 bases from V and 2 bases from J, leaving 9 bases between. This CDR3 has 13 residues. In germline, CDR1 is MDHEN, CDR2 SYDVKM. DNA for the CDR3: TGTGCCAGCAATTTTGGTGGCAATCAGCCCCAGCATTTT. The encoded protein is CASNFGGNQPQHF. Full variable domain (remainder filled in from reference TRBV28 and TRBJ1-5): DVKVTQSSRYLVKRTGEKVFLECVQDMDHENMFWYRQDPGLGLRLIYFSYDVKMKEKGDIPEGYSVSREKKERFSLILESASTNQTSMYLCASNFGGNQPQHFGDGTRLSIL.

The sample holds many counts of this clonotype. The chain combines TRBV6-2 or TRBV6-3 with TRBJ1-2; TRBD1 matches at 10 bases. Germline V gives CDR1 MNHEY, CDR2 SVGEGT. The J segment lost 8 bases and the V segment lost 5 bases, leaving 11 bases of the junction unmatched. The CDR3 extends over 15 amino acids. This chain's CDR3 is CASSGPRQGAEGYTF. CDR3 sequence (DNA): TGTGCCAGCAGTGGACCCAGACAGGGGGCGGAAGGCTACACCTTC.

CDR3 nucleotides: TGTGCCAGCAGCTCTACGGGACATTACACCGGGGAGCTGTTTTTT. The encoded protein is CASSSTGHYTGELFF. The chain links TRBV7-2 to TRBJ2-2; TRBD1 might be the D (6 bases). Germline lookup yields CDR1 SGHTA and CDR2 FQGNSA. The V end was cut by 4 bases, the J end by 3 bases, with 12 bases between. The CDR3 is made up of 15 amino acids.

This clonotype was seen more than once but under ten times. V usage is TRBV20-1 and J usage is TRBJ2-7; a weak D match, TRBD2 (5 bases). The CDR3 totals 16 residues. CDR1 is DFQATT, CDR2 SNEGSKA, per germline (reference sequence). Trimming stripped 0 bases from V and 0 bases from J, with 15 bases between. The CDR3, as DNA: TGCAGTGCTAGAGATCTCGCTAGCTGGAGCTCCTACGAGCAGTACTTC. Translating gives CSARDLASWSSYEQYF.

Regarding this clonotype: Lacking the conserved final phenylalanine or tryptophan, this CDR3 likely reflects a read error. This chain connects TRBV27 to TRBJ1-1; no clear D gene. CDR1 MNHEY and CDR2 SMNVEV come from the germline V gene (reference sequence). This CDR3 is built from 15 residues. Trimming pared 5 bases from V and 0 bases from J, leaving 13 bases between. The CDR3: CASSRWTAMNTEAFL. The CDR3, as DNA: TGTGCCAGCAGTCGGTGGACGGCCATGAACACTGAAGCTTTCCTT.

This clonotype was observed many times. The chain joins TRBV10-3 to TRBJ1-2; D uncertain. Per germline, CDR1 ENHRY and CDR2 SYGVKD. Trimming stripped 2 bases from V and 0 bases from J, with 7 bases between. The CDR3 covers 14 residues. The CDR3 bases are TGTGCCATCAGTGAGCTTGGATCTAACTATGGCTACACCTTC. Translation gives CAISELGSNYGYTF.

As for this clonotype: This could be a read error, since a much larger clone is one nucleotide away. The chain combines TRBV13 with TRBJ2-2, with D possibly TRBD2 on 5 matching bases. Germline CDR1 PRHDT, CDR2 FYEKMQ (reference sequence). This CDR3 has 14 amino acids. For the CDR3, the DNA is TGTGCCAGCAGCTTAGGACCAGCATCCGGGGAGCTGCTTTTT. Its protein product is CASSLGPASGELLF.

This clonotype was seen repeatedly, ten times or more. This chain joins TRBV7-9 and TRBJ2-7, with TRBD2 matching over 8 bases. The V and J ends lost 4 bases and 4 bases, in that order; junction bases with no gene match: 12. Germline V lookup: CDR1 SEHNR, CDR2 FQNEAQ (reference sequence). This CDR3 region has 16 residues. CDR3 protein: CASSSHWTSQIYEQYF. The CDR3 DNA reads TGTGCCAGCAGCTCCCATTGGACTAGCCAAATATACGAGCAGTACTTC. Combining the CDR3 with reference TRBV7-9 and TRBJ2-7 gives the whole variable domain DTGVSQNPRHKITKRGQNVTFRCDPISEHNRLYWYRQTLGQGPEFLTYFQNEAQLEKSRLLSDRFSAERPKGSFSTLEIQRTEQGDSAMYLCASSSHWTSQIYEQYFGPGTRLTVT.

V usage is TRBV5-1 and J usage is TRBJ2-5, with 13 bases fitting TRBD2. Trimming took 2 bases from V and 4 from J; bases not matched to a gene: 5. The CDR3 is made up of 16 amino acids. Germline V gene sequence: CDR1 SGHRS, CDR2 YFSETQ. The CDR3 here is CASSFTSGREIETQYF. CDR3 DNA sequence: TGCGCCAGCAGCTTCACTAGCGGGAGGGAAATAGAGACCCAGTACTTC. The full variable domain, rest sourced from reference TRBV5-1 and TRBJ2-5, is KAGVTQTPRYLIKTRGQQVTLSCSPISGHRSVSWYQQTPGQGLQFLFEYFSETQRNKGNFPGRFSGRQFSNSRSEMNVSTLELGDSALYLCASSFTSGREIETQYFGPGTRLLVL.

This clonotype occurred a few times. CDR3 nucleotides: TGTGCCAGCAGTCAGGTGGTAGGGGGCGGCTATGGCTACACCTTC. This translates into CASSQVVGGGYGYTF. This chain uses TRBV28 with TRBJ1-2; 7 bases line up with TRBD1. CDR3 length: 15 amino acids. V gave up 5 bases and J gave up 4 bases; unmatched junction bases: 10. The V gene's germline CDR1 is MDHEN and CDR2 SYDVKM.

The CDR3 region has the DNA TGTGCCAGCAGCCCCCCGTCGGCGGGAGGGACCCAAGAGACCCAGTACTTC. Its protein is CASSPPSAGGTQETQYF. J is TRBJ2-5 and V is TRBV7-9, with 9 bases matching TRBD2. The CDR3 covers 17 residues. The V segment lost 5 bases and the J segment 1 base; nucleotides outside the gene matches: 11. In germline, CDR1 is SEHNR, CDR2 FQNEAQ (reference sequence).

The chain is built from TRBV30 and TRBJ2-3; 9 positions agree with TRBD2. With V trimmed by 1 base and J by 6 bases, 14 bases remained unmatched. The V gene's germline CDR1 is GTSNPN and CDR2 SVGIG (reference sequence). The CDR3 covers 17 residues. The CDR3 DNA follows: TGTGCCTGGAGTGGATCCCGGCTAGCGGGAAATCGGGATACGCAGTATTTT. Its protein is CAWSGSRLAGNRDTQYF.

This clonotype was detected only a few times. The chain employs TRBV19 and TRBJ1-5, with a tentative D call TRBD1 (6 bases). CDR1 is LNHDA, CDR2 SQIVND, per germline (reference sequence). The CDR3 runs 15 residues. Trimming took 3 bases from V and 2 from J, leaving 11 bases between them. This chain's CDR3 is CASSISRTGNQPQHF. The CDR3 region has the DNA TGTGCCAGTAGTATTAGCCGGACAGGCAATCAGCCCCAGCATTTT.

There are a few counts of this clonotype. The chain has TRBV19 and TRBJ2-1; 7 bases line up with TRBD2. J was trimmed by 4 bases and V by 5 bases; bases with no gene match: 11. In germline, CDR1 is LNHDA, CDR2 SQIVND (reference sequence). The CDR3 loop spans 16 amino acids. The DNA for the CDR3 is TGTGCCAGTAGTCAAAGGGAGGGGAGTGGGTACAATGAGCAGTTCTTC. As protein: CASSQREGSGYNEQFF.

Comment on this clonotype: Given a much more abundant clone one base away, this may be a read error. The chain recombines TRBV7-9 with TRBJ2-1; D call uncertain. The J call is doubtful: the DNA matches TRBJ2-7 better. Germline assignment: CDR1 SEHNR and CDR2 FQNEAQ (reference sequence). The CDR3 consists of 13 residues. The CDR3 nucleotides are TGTGCCAGCAGCTTAGGGCAGCACAATGAGCAGTACTTC. It translates to CASSLGQHNEQYF.

This clonotype was seen repeatedly, ten times or more. Written as DNA, the CDR3 is TGCGCCAGCAGCATTGACAGGGGCGAAGCTTTCTTT. Protein product: CASSIDRGEAFF. The chain couples TRBV5-1 to TRBJ1-1, with 8 bases that match TRBD1. Germline trimming cut 4 bases from V and 8 bases from J; bases unmatched to any gene: 4. Germline V CDR1 and CDR2: SGHRS, YFSETQ. The CDR3 covers 12 residues.